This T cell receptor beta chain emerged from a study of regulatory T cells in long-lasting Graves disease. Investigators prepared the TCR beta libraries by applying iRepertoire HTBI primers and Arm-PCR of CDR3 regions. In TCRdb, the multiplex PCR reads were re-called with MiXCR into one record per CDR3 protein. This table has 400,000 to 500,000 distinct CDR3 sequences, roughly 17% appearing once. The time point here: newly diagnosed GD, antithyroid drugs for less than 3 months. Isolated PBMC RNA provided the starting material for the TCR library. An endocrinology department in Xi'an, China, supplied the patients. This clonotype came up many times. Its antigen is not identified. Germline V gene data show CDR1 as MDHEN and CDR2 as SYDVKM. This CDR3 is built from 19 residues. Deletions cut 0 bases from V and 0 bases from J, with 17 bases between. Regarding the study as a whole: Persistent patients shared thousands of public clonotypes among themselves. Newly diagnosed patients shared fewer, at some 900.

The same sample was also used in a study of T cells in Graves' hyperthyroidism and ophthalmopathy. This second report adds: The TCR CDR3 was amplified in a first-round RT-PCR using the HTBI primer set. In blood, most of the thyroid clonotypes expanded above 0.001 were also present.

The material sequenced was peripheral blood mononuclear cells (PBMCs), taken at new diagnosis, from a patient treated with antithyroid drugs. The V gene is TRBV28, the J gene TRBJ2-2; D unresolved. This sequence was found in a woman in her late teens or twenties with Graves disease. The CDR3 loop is CASSLWGGGSMSNTGELFF. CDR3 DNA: TGTGCCAGCAGTTTATGGGGTGGTGGCTCGATGTCGAACACCGGGGAGCTGTTTTTT. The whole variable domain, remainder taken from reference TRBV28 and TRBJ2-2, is DVKVTQSSRYLVKRTGEKVFLECVQDMDHENMFWYRQDPGLGLRLIYFSYDVKMKEKGDIPEGYSVSREKKERFSLILESASTNQTSMYLCASSLWGGGSMSNTGELFFGEGSRLTVL.